These 21 T cell receptor beta chains originate from one sample sequenced in a study of type 1 regulatory T cells. These receptors' targets are unknown. TCRdb re-called the reads with MiXCR, one entry per CDR3 protein. The table lists about 39,000 distinct CDR3 sequences, 10% to 15% of them singletons, with approximately 8% in the top ten. Sample: cultured non-Tr1 T cells, either the whole culture or a sorted T cell fraction (not recorded which). The source is a human donor in good health.

This clonotype was detected ten times or more. The chain has TRBV20-1 and TRBJ2-7, with TRBD1 as a possible D gene (6 bases). The germline gives CDR1 DFQATT, CDR2 SNEGSKA (reference sequence). The CDR3 extends over 14 amino acids. V lost 6 bases and J lost 1, with 16 bases in between. CDR3 loop: CSAFRGGASYEQYF. The CDR3 bases are TGCAGTGCCTTTCGTGGGGGCGCTTCCTACGAGCAGTACTTC.

This clonotype occurred many times. The rearrangement links TRBV5-1 to TRBJ1-4; 7 bases agree with TRBD1. Per the germline V gene, CDR1 is SGHRS and CDR2 is YFSETQ. There are 14 residues in the CDR3. V lost 3 bases and J lost 6; bases outside the gene matches: 5. CDR3 nucleotides: TGCGCCAGCAGCTCAGGGGGTTCAGATGAAAAACTGTTTTTT. Translated: CASSSGGSDEKLFF.

The chain recombines TRBV3-1 with TRBJ2-7; 8 bases agree with TRBD1. V shed 4 bases, J shed 7 bases, and the junction held 9 bases outside the gene matches. CDR3 length: 14 residues. Germline V gene data show CDR1 as LGHDT and CDR2 as YNNKEL (reference sequence). CDR3 bases: TGTGCCAGCAGCCCAAGAGGACAGGGCGGTGAGCAGTACTTC. This gives the protein CASSPRGQGGEQYF.

Notes on this clonotype: This CDR3 is missing its conserved last phenylalanine or tryptophan, likely due to a read error. This chain links TRBV15 with TRBJ2-7; 7 nucleotides match TRBD2. V shed 0 bases, J shed 5 bases, and the junction held 7 bases outside the gene matches. The CDR3 length is 15 residues. Germline CDR1 reads LNHNV; CDR2 reads YYDKDF (reference sequence). The CDR3 reads CATSRDKAGANEQYS. CDR3 DNA: TGTGCCACCAGCAGAGATAAGGCGGGAGCGAACGAGCAGTACTCC.

This clonotype was detected many times. V and J are TRBV20-1 and TRBJ2-5; D possibly corresponds to TRBD2 (6 bases). The germline V and J ends were trimmed by 7 bases and 4 bases, with 10 bases remaining between them. The CDR3 is 11 residues long. CDR1 and CDR2 from the germline V gene are DFQATT and SNEGSKA (reference sequence). Here the CDR3 DNA reads TGCAGTGTTCAAGCGGGAGAGACCCAGTACTTC. This translates into CSVQAGETQYF.

This clonotype was recorded at least ten times. The V and J genes are TRBV2 and TRBJ1-6; D may be TRBD1 (6 bases). With 2 bases removed from V and 5 bases from J, the gap between germline ends came to 13 bases. Germline V CDR1 and CDR2: SNHLY, FYNNEI. The CDR3 has 16 amino acids. CDR3 nucleotide sequence: TGTGCCAGCAGTGAATTAGGGACAACTAATAATTCACCCCTCCACTTT. This encodes CASSELGTTNNSPLHF.

This clonotype has just a few counts. The chain has TRBV7-2 and TRBJ2-3; 9 nucleotides align to TRBD2. This CDR3 spans 18 amino acids. V shed 1 base and J 0 bases; nucleotides not matched to a gene: 8. Per the germline V gene, CDR1 is SGHTA and CDR2 is FQGNSA. The CDR3 sequence: CASSLDTGTSYSTDTQYF. The CDR3 DNA reads TGTGCCAGCAGCTTAGATACCGGGACTAGCTATAGCACAGATACGCAGTATTTT. Complete variable domain (other parts from reference TRBV7-2 and TRBJ2-3): GAGVSQSPSNKVTEKGKDVELRCDPISGHTALYWYRQSLGQGLEFLIYFQGNSAPDKSGLPSDRFSAERTGGSVSTLTIQRTQQEDSAVYLCASSLDTGTSYSTDTQYFGPGTRLTVL.

For this clonotype: This may come from a read error, since a much larger clone is one base off. This chain uses TRBV28 with TRBJ2-1; D perhaps matches TRBD2 (5 bases). The CDR3 runs 13 residues. Per the germline V gene, CDR1 is MDHEN and CDR2 is SYDVKM. The V end lost 10 bases, the J end lost 6 bases, and 16 bases lay between the germline ends. The CDR3, as DNA: TGTGCCACTCGGGAACCGAGGTCCAATGAGCAGTTCTTC. Protein product: CATREPRSNEQFF.

This clonotype was detected many times. The V and J genes are TRBV29-1 and TRBJ2-1; D perhaps matches TRBD1 (5 bases). The CDR3 loop spans 12 amino acids. Per germline, CDR1 SQVTM and CDR2 ANQGSEA. V lost 7 bases and J 3 bases, leaving 10 bases between the germline ends. CDR3 nucleotides: TGCAGCGGAAGACAGAACTACAATGAGCAGTTCTTC. Translated: CSGRQNYNEQFF.

This clonotype was found many times. The V call is TRBV7-2, the J call TRBJ2-7; D possibly uses TRBD1 or TRBD2 (5 bases each). V was pared by 0 bases and J by 3 bases, with 12 bases between. The germline V gene encodes CDR1 SGHTA and CDR2 FQGNSA. This CDR3 has 15 residues. The CDR3 coding sequence is TGTGCCAGCAGCTTAGCGTACGGGACGTACTACGAGCAGTACTTC. Translated, it gives CASSLAYGTYYEQYF.

By its share, this clonotype is medium-sized (0.01 to 0.1%). This chain uses TRBV15 with TRBJ2-3; D not certain. V was shortened by 2 bases and J by 0 bases, with 9 bases between the two germline ends. CDR1 is LNHNV, CDR2 YYDKDF, per germline (reference sequence). The CDR3 extends over 15 amino acids. The CDR3: CATSRSHGSTDTQYF. The CDR3 DNA sequence: TGTGCCACCAGCAGAAGTCATGGGAGCACAGATACGCAGTATTTT.

V and J are TRBV20-1 and TRBJ2-2, with TRBD1 matching over 7 bases. The V segment lost 3 bases and the J segment 2 bases; nucleotides outside the gene matches: 9. Germline lookup yields CDR1 DFQATT and CDR2 SNEGSKA (reference sequence). This CDR3 is built from 16 residues. The CDR3 here is CSASDLRQGNTGELFF. CDR3 in DNA: TGCAGTGCTAGTGACCTGAGACAGGGTAACACCGGGGAGCTGTTTTTT.

This clonotype came up many times. This chain connects TRBV9 to TRBJ2-2; 12 positions agree with TRBD2. The V and J ends lost 4 bases and 7 bases, in that order; junction bases with no gene match: 8. The CDR3 loop spans 16 amino acids. Germline CDR1 and CDR2: SGDLS and YYNGEE. CDR3 in amino acids: CASSKSSGRADGELFF. The CDR3 region has the DNA TGTGCCAGCAGCAAGTCTAGCGGGAGGGCCGACGGGGAGCTGTTTTTT.

This clonotype showed up many times. The chain couples TRBV7-2 to TRBJ1-1; D may be TRBD1 (5 bases). Trimming cost V 3 bases and J 7 bases, with 9 bases left between them. Germline V gene sequence: CDR1 SGHTA, CDR2 FQGNSA. The CDR3 is 12 amino acids. The CDR3 DNA follows: TGTGCCAGCAGCTTGCGTACAGGTGAAGCTTTCTTT. It translates to CASSLRTGEAFF.

This clonotype was detected many times. The chain carries TRBV5-1 and TRBJ2-7, with 8 bases that match TRBD1. This CDR3 spans 14 amino acids. Trimming removed 2 bases from V and 4 bases from J; junction bases left unmatched: 5. Germline CDR1 and CDR2: SGHRS and YFSETQ. CDR3: CASSFQGAEYEQYF. The DNA of the CDR3 is TGCGCCAGCAGCTTTCAGGGGGCTGAATACGAGCAGTACTTC.

This clonotype was seen many times. The chain couples TRBV20-1 to TRBJ2-1; D gene uncertain. The CDR3 has 15 amino acids. The V gene's germline CDR1 is DFQATT and CDR2 SNEGSKA (reference sequence). Written as DNA, the CDR3 is TGCAGAGAACTCCCTGGCGAAGGCGGCTACAATGAGCAGTTCTTC. The encoded protein is CRELPGEGGYNEQFF.

In this sample, this clonotype is medium-sized (0.01 to 0.1%). The V and J genes are TRBV6-5 and TRBJ2-3; D is unclear. The V end lost 8 bases, the J end lost 4 bases, and 7 bases lay between the germline ends. The CDR3 is 11 residues long. Germline CDR1 is MNHEY and CDR2 is SVGAGI. The DNA for the CDR3 is TGTGCCAGCGGTGGGGCAGATACGCAGTATTTT. Protein: CASGGADTQYF.

This clonotype came up a few times. The chain has TRBV29-1 and TRBJ1-3, with a possible D match to TRBD1 (6 bases). V was pared by 7 bases and J by 0 bases, with 16 bases between. The CDR3 is 15 residues long. The germline gives CDR1 SQVTM, CDR2 ANQGSEA. In DNA, the CDR3 is TGCAGCGCCGAACAGGGATCCTTCTCTGGAAACACCATATATTTT. This translates into CSAEQGSFSGNTIYF.

This clonotype appeared many times. V is TRBV7-6 and J is TRBJ2-1; the D is unclear. V was cut by 0 bases and J by 4 bases, with 4 bases left in between. Germline lookup yields CDR1 SGHVS and CDR2 FNYEAQ. This CDR3 spans 13 amino acids. In nucleotides, the CDR3 is TGTGCCAGCAGCTTAGCAACTTACAATGAGCAGTTCTTC. Protein sequence: CASSLATYNEQFF.

This clonotype was observed a few times. V is TRBV12-3 or TRBV12-4 and J is TRBJ2-3; D call uncertain. With 7 bases removed from V and 0 bases from J, the gap between germline ends came to 14 bases. This CDR3 contains 15 residues. The CDR3 here is CASTPLSTSTDTQYF. The CDR3 DNA sequence: TGTGCCAGCACCCCGTTGAGTACGAGCACAGATACGCAGTATTTT.

This clonotype was counted a few times. This rearrangement joins TRBV5-1 to TRBJ2-2; 12 bases agree with TRBD1. The CDR3 extends over 15 amino acids. Germline lookup yields CDR1 SGHRS and CDR2 YFSETQ. J gave up 7 bases and V 5 bases, and 6 bases lay outside the gene matches. The CDR3 is CASRRDRGLDGELFF. DNA of the CDR3: TGCGCCAGCAGAAGGGACAGGGGGCTTGACGGGGAGCTGTTTTTT.